These 18 T cell receptor beta chains were sequenced from one sample in a study of spatial heterogeneity in lung cancer (dated by TCRdb to between 2019 and 2020). Libraries were made using 5' RACE. The instrument given in TCRdb is NextSeq 500. In-frame beta chains were kept once TCRdb had trimmed the public reads at Q25 with fastp and called clones with MiXCR. When rows share a CDR3 protein, they turn into one entry using the most common DNA and genes. The sample data list about 120,000 distinct CDR3 sequences, and 12% of these were observed just once. The ten largest make up around 17% of the sample. The time point label here, explained by the study, means: blood at routine non-recurrence follow-up after resection. Without any cell sorting, TCR sequencing was performed on whole RNA extracted either from tumor and nontumor lung tissue or from cryopreserved PBMC samples. The material was PBMCs, obtained at follow-up. These receptors came from a male donor with early-stage non-small cell lung cancer.

The sample holds a few counts of this clonotype. V gene TRBV2 combines with J gene TRBJ1-3; D call uncertain. Per germline, CDR1 SNHLY and CDR2 FYNNEI. The V end was cut by 11 bases, the J end by 0 bases, with 8 bases between. The CDR3 contains 12 residues. The CDR3 reads CAAQRSGNTIYF. CDR3 sequence (DNA): TGTGCCGCTCAACGCTCTGGAAACACCATATATTTT.

DNA for the CDR3: TGTGCCAGCAGCTGGGTACAGGGAACTGAAGCTTTCTTT. This gives the protein CASSWVQGTEAFF. The chain uses TRBV14 and TRBJ1-1; perhaps TRBD1 as D (6 bases). Trimming took 5 bases from V and 5 from J, leaving 12 bases between them. This CDR3 contains 13 residues. Germline V gene lookup returns CDR1 SGHDN and CDR2 FVKESK.

This clonotype was picked up many times. V is TRBV27 and J is TRBJ1-5; no clear D gene. Germline V gives CDR1 MNHEY, CDR2 SMNVEV (reference sequence). The CDR3 consists of 15 residues. V was pared by 6 bases and J by 2 bases, with 14 bases between. This CDR3 reads CASRRGGWGNQPQHF. The CDR3, as DNA: TGTGCCAGCAGGAGAGGAGGCTGGGGCAATCAGCCCCAGCATTTT.

This clonotype was detected ten times or more. The rearrangement joins TRBV5-1 to TRBJ2-3; TRBD2 matches at 7 bases. Germline V gene lookup returns CDR1 SGHRS and CDR2 YFSETQ. The length of the CDR3 is 15 residues. After removal of 0 bases from V and 2 bases from J, the junction contained 3 bases not matched to a gene. Here the CDR3 DNA reads TGCGCCAGCAGCTTGGCTGCGGGGGACACAGATACGCAGTATTTT. This gives the protein CASSLAAGDTDTQYF.

This clonotype was seen repeatedly, ten times or more. J is TRBJ2-7 and V is TRBV5-1; the D call may be TRBD1 or TRBD2 (5 bases each). This CDR3 spans 14 amino acids. Trimming took off 0 bases at V and 3 bases at J, with 10 bases between the two ends. Germline loops: CDR1 SGHRS, CDR2 YFSETQ. This chain's CDR3 is CASSLVRDDYEQYF. The DNA for the CDR3 is TGCGCCAGCAGCTTGGTCCGGGACGACTACGAGCAGTACTTC.

This clonotype was seen at least ten times. The DNA for the CDR3 is TGCGCCAGCAGCCAAGATGAGGTTTCGACTGGCCAAGAGACCCAGTACTTC. Translated: CASSQDEVSTGQETQYF. The chain uses TRBV4-1 and TRBJ2-5; no firm D call. Germline lookup yields CDR1 MGHRA and CDR2 YSYEKL. V was trimmed by 0 bases and J by 1 base, leaving 15 bases between them. CDR3 size: 17 residues.

The chain combines TRBV7-9 with TRBJ1-1, with D possibly being TRBD1 (5 bases). This CDR3 region has 16 residues. Germline assignment: CDR1 SEHNR and CDR2 FQNEAQ (reference sequence). V was shortened by 6 bases and J by 0 bases, with 17 bases between the two germline ends. The CDR3, as DNA: TGTGCCAGCAGTGAACCAGGGTTCTCGCTGAACACTGAAGCTTTCTTT. Its translation: CASSEPGFSLNTEAFF.

This clonotype was detected ten times or more. The chain links TRBV10-3 to TRBJ2-3, with 8 bases lining up with TRBD1. The CDR3 covers 15 residues. J gave up 0 bases and V 2 bases, and 1 base lay outside the gene matches. The germline V gene encodes CDR1 ENHRY and CDR2 SYGVKD. The DNA of the CDR3 is TGTGCCATCAGTGAGAGACAGGGGAGCACAGATACGCAGTATTTT. It encodes CAISERQGSTDTQYF.

J is TRBJ1-6 and V is TRBV4-1; D gene uncertain. The CDR3 is made up of 11 amino acids. V lost 0 bases to trimming and J lost 9 bases, with 0 bases between them. Germline CDR1 is MGHRA and CDR2 is YSYEKL. In nucleotides, the CDR3 is TGCGCCAGCAGCCAAGATTCACCCCTCCACTTT. It yields the protein CASSQDSPLHF.

The chain combines TRBV4-2 with TRBJ2-6; TRBD2 aligns across 7 bases. Germline CDR1 reads LGHNA; CDR2 reads YNFKEQ. V gave up 1 base and J gave up 3 bases; unmatched junction bases: 9. This CDR3 has 18 residues. DNA for the CDR3: TGTGCCAGCAGCCAAGCGATCGGGGGGACCTATGGGGCCAACGTCCTGACTTTC. This codes for CASSQAIGGTYGANVLTF.

The V call is TRBV9, the J call TRBJ1-5; D unclear. V lost 0 bases, J lost 10 bases, and 14 bases lay in between. The CDR3 consists of 14 residues. Germline V gives CDR1 SGDLS, CDR2 YYNGEE. The chain's CDR3 is CASSVAVGPEPQHF. CDR3 sequence (DNA): TGTGCCAGCAGCGTAGCTGTAGGGCCGGAACCCCAGCATTTT.

Here the CDR3 DNA reads TGTGCCAGCAGCCAAGATGGCCGGCAAGAGACCCAGTACTTC. Protein product: CASSQDGRQETQYF. V usage is TRBV3-1 and J usage is TRBJ2-5, with no clear D. Germline V gene sequence: CDR1 LGHDT, CDR2 YNNKEL (reference sequence). This CDR3 spans 14 amino acids. The ends were cut back, 0 bases at V and 2 bases at J, with 7 bases in the middle.

This clonotype came up a few times. This rearrangement joins TRBV20-1 to TRBJ1-2; tentative D call: TRBD1 (6 bases). The CDR3 is made up of 14 amino acids. CDR1 and CDR2 from the germline V gene are DFQATT and SNEGSKA (reference sequence). V was clipped by 7 bases and J by 2 bases, with 17 bases between them. CDR3 in DNA: TGCAGTGTCATATACGGGGGCGCGAACTATGGCTACACCTTC. Amino acid sequence: CSVIYGGANYGYTF.

Only a few counts were recorded for this clonotype. The V gene is TRBV7-8, the J gene TRBJ1-5, with TRBD1 identical over 11 bases. V shed 1 base, J shed 6 bases, and the junction held 11 bases outside the gene matches. CDR3 size: 18 residues. Germline V lookup: CDR1 SGHVS, CDR2 FQNEAQ. CDR3 sequence reads: CASSLGTGGLRVGQPQHF. CDR3 DNA: TGTGCCAGCAGCTTAGGGACAGGGGGCCTTAGAGTCGGTCAGCCCCAGCATTTT.

The CDR3 bases are TGTGCCAGCAGCTCCGGGACAAGAACCTACGAGCAGTACTTC. Translation gives CASSSGTRTYEQYF. The rearrangement links TRBV27 to TRBJ2-7, with D possibly being TRBD1 (6 bases). Trimming took off 6 bases at V and 2 bases at J, with 14 bases between the two ends. This CDR3 region has 14 residues. CDR1 MNHEY and CDR2 SMNVEV come from the germline V gene (reference sequence).

This clonotype was found many times. The chain recombines TRBV27 with TRBJ1-2; the match to TRBD1 covers 7 bases. CDR1 is MNHEY and CDR2 is SMNVEV in the germline V gene (reference sequence). J lost 6 bases, V lost 6 bases, and 7 bases had no gene match. There are 13 residues in the CDR3. CDR3 nucleotide sequence: TGTGCCAGCAGCCGGGACAGTATTGATGGCTACACCTTC. Amino acid sequence: CASSRDSIDGYTF.

The rearrangement joins TRBV29-1 to TRBJ2-2; 11 bases are shared with TRBD1. Unmatched junction bases numbered 7, after V lost 3 bases and J lost 7 bases. This CDR3 has 15 residues. The germline V gene encodes CDR1 SQVTM and CDR2 ANQGSEA. CDR3: CSVEKDRGPIGELFF. The CDR3 nucleotides read TGCAGCGTTGAGAAGGACAGGGGGCCGATCGGGGAGCTGTTTTTT.

The V call is TRBV20-1, the J call TRBJ2-7, with D possibly being TRBD1 (6 bases). V lost 4 bases, J lost 0 bases, and 13 bases lay in between. This CDR3 is built from 14 residues. Germline V gives CDR1 DFQATT, CDR2 SNEGSKA (reference sequence). In DNA, the CDR3 is TGCAGTGCTATCGGACAGTTCTCCTCCTACGAGCAGTACTTC. It specifies CSAIGQFSSYEQYF.